What follows are 4 T cell receptor beta chains derived from one specimen sequenced in a study of PD-1 blockade in classical Hodgkin lymphoma. Data came from immunoSEQ multiplex PCR; TCRdb stores just in-frame clones and leaves some out. Among tens of thousands of clones listed, around 80% were seen once. Time point noted: cycle 4 day 1 (C4D1), after 6 weeks of nivolumab. No patient escaped relapse after autologous stem cell transplantation, and brentuximab vedotin exposure varied. The input for sequencing was peripheral blood mononuclear cells (PBMCs), taken before the fourth cycle of nivolumab. Receptor source: a human donor with classical Hodgkin lymphoma.

This clone was recorded once. The rearrangement links TRBV5-6 to TRBJ1-2; D gene uncertain. The CDR3 has 14 residues. V was cut by 0 bases and J by 2 bases, with 8 bases left in between. Germline loops: CDR1 SGHDT, CDR2 YYEEEE. In DNA form, the CDR3 reads TGTGCCAGCAGCTTGGGAGGCAGGAACTATGGCTACACCTTC. It codes for CASSLGGRNYGYTF.

The CDR3 spells CASSGGVGARWTEAFF. The CDR3 DNA follows: TGTGCCAGCAGCGGAGGCGTAGGGGCGCGATGGACTGAAGCTTTCTTT. This chain joins TRBV9 and TRBJ1-1, with D perhaps TRBD1 (5 bases). The V end was cut by 3 bases, the J end by 5 bases, with 20 bases between. The CDR3 consists of 16 residues. Looked up from germline, CDR1 is SGDLS and CDR2 is YYNGEE. Full variable domain (rest looked up from reference TRBV9 and TRBJ1-1): DSGVTQTPKHLITATGQRVTLRCSPRSGDLSVYWYQQSLDQGLQFLIQYYNGEERAKGNILERFSAQQFPDLHSELNLSSLELGDSALYFCASSGGVGARWTEAFFGQGTRLTVV.

The chain joins TRBV19 to TRBJ1-1; a weak D match, TRBD1 (5 bases). V lost 4 bases and J 1 base, leaving 7 bases between the germline ends. CDR3 length: 13 residues. Germline loops: CDR1 LNHDA, CDR2 SQIVND (reference sequence). CDR3 nucleotides: TGTGCCAGTAGTACCCAGGGGAACACTGAAGCTTTCTTT. Translated, it gives CASSTQGNTEAFF.

The chain links TRBV5-6 to TRBJ1-5, with TRBD1 as a possible D gene (6 bases). This CDR3 has 17 amino acids. The V gene lost 1 base and the J gene lost 0 bases, with 14 bases spanning the gap. Germline V gives CDR1 SGHDT, CDR2 YYEEEE. CDR3 sequence (DNA): TGTGCCAGCAGCTTGTGGGCAGGGGTTTATAGCAATCAGCCCCAGCATTTT. It specifies CASSLWAGVYSNQPQHF.